The next 24 T cell receptor beta chains were all read from a single sample in a study of blood T cell repertoires in COVID-19 (dated by TCRdb to about 2020). Receptor amplification or capture employed the immunoSEQ multiplex PCR assay. TCRdb carries this immuneACCESS record with in-frame sequences only. Its versions omit some clonotypes, under half of them owing to an unresolved V gene in the studies checked, with the rest unexplained. This sample lists tens of thousands of clones; 68% were detected once. The ten largest clones represent about 9% of the sample. The sequenced sample was peripheral blood. The receptors here all came from a woman in her 70s with acute or convalescent COVID-19.

The genes are TRBV7-2 and TRBJ2-3, with 8 bases identical to TRBD2. V lost 5 bases, J lost 3 bases, and 7 bases stayed unmatched. The length of the CDR3 is 15 residues. CDR1 and CDR2 (germline): SGHTA, FQGNSA. Here the CDR3 DNA reads TGTGCCAGCAGCCGGACTAGCAGTTGGACAGATACGCAGTATTTT. This codes for CASSRTSSWTDTQYF.

The chain carries TRBV7-2 and TRBJ2-2; a weak D match, TRBD2 (6 bases). CDR1 is SGHTA and CDR2 is FQGNSA in the germline V gene. With 5 bases removed from V and 0 bases from J, the gap between germline ends came to 10 bases. The CDR3 contains 15 residues. For the CDR3, the DNA is TGTGCCAGCAGCCGGGACTTCGCGAACACCGGGGAGCTGTTTTTT. Translated, it gives CASSRDFANTGELFF.

This clone was counted a few times. The V gene is TRBV18, the J gene TRBJ1-2; tentatively, D is TRBD1 (5 bases). CDR3 length: 16 amino acids. Germline CDR1 KGHSH, CDR2 LQKENI. V was clipped by 1 base and J by 8 bases, with 20 bases between them. Here the CDR3 reads CASSPQRTVDRGGYTF. As DNA, the CDR3 is TGTGCCAGCTCACCACAGAGGACGGTAGACCGGGGGGGCTACACCTTC. Using reference TRBV18 and TRBJ1-2 for the parts outside the CDR3, the full variable domain is NAGVMQNPRHLVRRRGQEARLRCSPMKGHSHVYWYRQLPEEGLKFMVYLQKENIIDESGMPKERFSAEFPKEGPSILRIQQVVRGDSAAYFCASSPQRTVDRGGYTFGSGTRLTVV.

Only a few counts were recorded for this clone. This sequence joins TRBV6-5 and TRBJ2-3; D may be TRBD1 (6 bases). The germline V gene encodes CDR1 MNHEY and CDR2 SVGAGI. V was pared by 3 bases and J by 2 bases, with 12 bases between. This CDR3 is 15 amino acids long. CDR3 amino acids: CASSYTGQITDTQYF. CDR3 DNA: TGTGCCAGCAGTTATACGGGACAAATCACAGATACGCAGTATTTT.

The genes are TRBV2 and TRBJ1-5; maybe TRBD1 (6 bases). The CDR3 consists of 15 residues. Germline V gives CDR1 SNHLY, CDR2 FYNNEI. Trimming left V 7 bases short and J 2 bases short, with 15 bases between. The CDR3 DNA follows: TGTGCCAGCAATGATGTCAGGGGAGGCAATCAGCCCCAGCATTTT. It codes for CASNDVRGGNQPQHF.

The chain is built from TRBV5-1 and TRBJ1-4; 8 bases are shared with TRBD1. The CDR3 runs 15 residues. CDR1 and CDR2 from the germline V gene are SGHRS and YFSETQ. After removal of 4 bases from V and 6 bases from J, the junction contained 8 bases not matched to a gene. The CDR3 nucleotides are TGCGCCAGCAGCACCGGACAGGGACACGATGAAAAACTGTTTTTT. Its translation: CASSTGQGHDEKLFF.

V is TRBV4-1 and J is TRBJ2-7; TRBD1 matches at 7 bases. There are 15 residues in the CDR3. The germline V gene has CDR1 MGHRA and CDR2 YSYEKL. V shed 0 bases, J shed 3 bases, and the junction held 5 bases outside the gene matches. The CDR3 loop is CASSQDGTDFYEQYF. As DNA, the CDR3 is TGCGCCAGCAGCCAAGACGGGACAGATTTCTACGAGCAGTACTTC.

The table lists this clone with a few counts. V is TRBV11-3 and J is TRBJ2-3; D may be TRBD1 (5 bases). CDR1 and CDR2 (germline): SGHNT, YENEEA. V was shortened by 5 bases and J by 6 bases, with 18 bases between the two germline ends. This CDR3 is 15 amino acids long. CDR3 region: CASSPTGIYGDTQYF. In DNA, the CDR3 is TGTGCCAGCAGCCCCACAGGAATCTATGGGGATACGCAGTATTTT. Looking up the rest from reference TRBV11-3 and TRBJ2-3 gives the full variable domain: EAGVVQSPRYKIIEKKQPVAFWCNPISGHNTLYWYLQNLGQGPELLIRYENEEAVDDSQLPKDRFSAERLKGVDSTLKIQPAELGDSAVYLCASSPTGIYGDTQYFGPGTRLTVL.

This clone was detected a few times. CDR3 coding DNA: TGTGCCAGTAGTATAGATGGCTATAGGGGTACAGATACGCAGTATTTT. Protein: CASSIDGYRGTDTQYF. V and J are TRBV19 and TRBJ2-3; a possible D gene is TRBD1 (5 bases). Germline values: CDR1 LNHDA, CDR2 SQIVND (reference sequence). CDR3 length: 16 amino acids. V lost 0 bases and J 3 bases, leaving 13 bases between the germline ends.

This chain joins TRBV6-6 and TRBJ2-7; a weak D match, TRBD1 (5 bases). The length of the CDR3 is 13 residues. V shed 8 bases and J shed 3 bases, with 14 bases lying between them. In germline, CDR1 is MNHNY, CDR2 SVGAGI (reference sequence). DNA for the CDR3: TGTGCCAGCGGACCCAAGGGGCACTACGAGCAGTACTTC. It codes for CASGPKGHYEQYF.

This clone has more than one count but fewer than ten. This chain links TRBV4-1 with TRBJ2-5; D unclear. Deletions cut 1 base from V and 1 base from J, with 10 bases between. The CDR3 spans 15 residues. The germline V gene has CDR1 MGHRA and CDR2 YSYEKL. In nucleotides, the CDR3 is TGCGCCAGCAGCCAAGGGCAGGTTCCCCAAGAGACCCAGTACTTC. This encodes CASSQGQVPQETQYF.

This rearrangement joins TRBV7-2 to TRBJ1-2, with D perhaps TRBD1 (5 bases). Trimming took off 4 bases at V and 4 bases at J, with 13 bases between the two ends. This CDR3 contains 14 residues. The germline CDR1 and CDR2 sequences are SGHTA and FQGNSA. The CDR3 DNA sequence: TGTGCCAGCAGCTCGACAGCGGGGGTCTATGGCTACACCTTC. It encodes CASSSTAGVYGYTF.

Comments on this clone: This sample also contains other DNA sequences that code for the same CDR3. The chain recombines TRBV7-9 with TRBJ1-2; D call uncertain. Trimming took off 6 bases at V and 3 bases at J, with 20 bases between the two ends. CDR1 and CDR2 from the germline V gene are SEHNR and FQNEAQ (reference sequence). CDR3 length: 16 amino acids. The chain's CDR3 is CASRARGVGMDYGYTF. CDR3 nucleotide sequence: TGTGCCAGCAGAGCGCGGGGTGTAGGTATGGACTATGGCTACACCTTC.

In the case of this clone: Other DNA sequences within the sample encode an identical CDR3. This chain uses TRBV27 with TRBJ2-7, with TRBD1 matching 8 bases. Germline V lookup: CDR1 MNHEY, CDR2 SMNVEV (reference sequence). The CDR3 totals 13 residues. Losses at the gene ends were 9 bases for V and 7 bases for J; bases not matched to a gene: 11. The CDR3 sequence is CASSLRTGKEQYF. CDR3 nucleotides: TGTGCCAGTAGCTTGCGGACAGGGAAGGAGCAGTACTTC.

This chain joins TRBV3-1 (or the pseudogene TRBV3-2) and TRBJ2-1, with D perhaps matching TRBD2 (5 bases). The CDR3 is 17 amino acids. In germline, CDR1 is LGHDT, CDR2 YNNKEL (reference sequence). The V and J ends lost 3 bases and 10 bases respectively, with 25 bases between them. The CDR3 reads CASSHSQVAREKWEQFF. In DNA, the CDR3 is TGTGCCAGCAGCCACTCCCAGGTAGCGAGGGAGAAGTGGGAGCAGTTCTTC.

In this sample, this clone turned up many times. The rearrangement links TRBV19 to TRBJ2-3, with 13 nucleotides matching TRBD2. Germline CDR1 and CDR2: LNHDA and SQIVND (reference sequence). The CDR3 length is 19 residues. V was clipped by 1 base and J by 4 bases; unmatched bases: 11. DNA for the CDR3: TGTGCCAGTAGTATAGGTAGAGGGACTAGCGGGACCAGGGCAGATACGCAGTATTTT. This gives the protein CASSIGRGTSGTRADTQYF.

This clone was found a few times. The chain recombines TRBV11-2 with TRBJ1-6; D ambiguous. The CDR3 sequence is 13 residues long. In germline, CDR1 is SGHAT, CDR2 FQNNGV. V lost 5 bases, J lost 8 bases, and 10 bases lay in between. CDR3 bases: TGTGCCAGCAGCCCAGACGGGGATTCACCCCTCCACTTT. Translating it yields CASSPDGDSPLHF.

The chain couples TRBV3-1 (or the pseudogene TRBV3-2) to TRBJ2-5; possibly TRBD2 for D (6 bases). CDR3 length: 15 residues. Trimming took off 3 bases at V and 2 bases at J, with 13 bases between the two ends. Germline V gene data show CDR1 as LGHDT and CDR2 as YNNKEL (reference sequence). CDR3 protein: CASSQGLAPQETQYF. The DNA of the CDR3 is TGTGCCAGCAGCCAGGGCCTAGCGCCTCAAGAGACCCAGTACTTC.

This sequence joins TRBV6-2 or TRBV6-3 and TRBJ2-5; 8 bases line up with TRBD1. CDR1 is MNHEY, CDR2 SVGEGT, per germline. This CDR3 has 14 residues. With 6 bases clipped from V and 5 bases from J, the junction kept 8 bases outside the gene matches. The CDR3 coding sequence is TGTGCCAGCAGCCCCTGGACAGGGCGGGAGACCCAGTACTTC. Translated, it gives CASSPWTGRETQYF.

This clone was found a few times. This chain uses TRBV24-1 with TRBJ2-2; the match to TRBD1 covers 7 bases. Trimming cost V 5 bases and J 6 bases; bases outside gene matches: 2. The CDR3 is 13 residues long. Germline V gives CDR1 KGHDR, CDR2 SFDVKD. The CDR3 loop is CATSGQGAGELFF. In nucleotides, the CDR3 is TGTGCCACCAGTGGCCAGGGGGCCGGGGAGCTGTTTTTT.

The chain has TRBV28 and TRBJ1-3; D might be TRBD1 (5 bases). Germline loops: CDR1 MDHEN, CDR2 SYDVKM. The CDR3 sequence is 15 residues long. V shed 2 bases and J shed 0 bases, with 8 bases lying between them. CDR3 sequence: CASSLPTGSGNTIYF. The CDR3 coding sequence is TGTGCCAGCAGTTTACCCACAGGCTCTGGAAACACCATATATTTT.

J is TRBJ2-3 and V is TRBV6-2 or TRBV6-3; 10 nucleotides align to TRBD1. The J segment lost 4 bases and the V segment lost 5 bases, leaving 9 bases of the junction unmatched. The V gene's germline CDR1 is MNHEY and CDR2 SVGEGT. The CDR3 loop spans 16 amino acids. CDR3 nucleotides: TGTGCCAGCAGTCTCCCGTCCGGGACAGGGGCAGATACGCAGTATTTT. Protein: CASSLPSGTGADTQYF.

The chain employs TRBV28 and TRBJ1-1; D uncertain. V dropped 2 bases and J dropped 7 bases, with 5 bases sitting between them. Germline-derived CDR1 and CDR2 are MDHEN and SYDVKM. The CDR3 extends over 11 amino acids. The chain's CDR3 is CASSLGREAFF. CDR3 nucleotide sequence: TGTGCCAGCAGTTTAGGCCGTGAAGCTTTCTTT.

This chain joins TRBV27 and TRBJ1-2, with D possibly matching TRBD1 (5 bases). CDR1 is MNHEY and CDR2 is SMNVEV in the germline V gene (reference sequence). The ends were cut back, 3 bases at V and 0 bases at J, with 5 bases in the middle. CDR3 size: 13 residues. The CDR3 DNA is TGTGCCAGCAGTTTGACAGCTAACTATGGCTACACCTTC. Translation gives CASSLTANYGYTF.